Only a few counts were recorded for the clone carrying this T cell receptor (beta chain). Its antigen is not known. This sample is drawn from a study of T cell responses to AZD1222 COVID-19 vaccine. Study as a whole: Pooled together were second doses at about 4 or about 12 weeks.

Only in-frame clones appear in the TCRdb table, and some are missing; sequencing was by immunoSEQ multiplex PCR. This table holds about 94,000 clones, about 88% found once. Germline V lookup: CDR1 SGHTA, CDR2 FQGTGA. The CDR3 extends over 14 amino acids. Germline trimming cut 0 bases from V and 10 bases from J; bases unmatched to any gene: 5. Findings and limits, study-wide: Most donors were white British and more were female, and clonal diversity was possibly underestimated.

The J gene is TRBJ1-1, the V gene TRBV7-3; 10 bases are a match to TRBD1. The receptor was derived from an adult in good health. Sample: peripheral blood, taken on day 0 of AZD1222 vaccination. The CDR3 here is CASSLTGDRGGAFF. The CDR3 DNA reads as TGTGCCAGCAGCTTAACGGGGGACAGGGGCGGAGCTTTCTTT.